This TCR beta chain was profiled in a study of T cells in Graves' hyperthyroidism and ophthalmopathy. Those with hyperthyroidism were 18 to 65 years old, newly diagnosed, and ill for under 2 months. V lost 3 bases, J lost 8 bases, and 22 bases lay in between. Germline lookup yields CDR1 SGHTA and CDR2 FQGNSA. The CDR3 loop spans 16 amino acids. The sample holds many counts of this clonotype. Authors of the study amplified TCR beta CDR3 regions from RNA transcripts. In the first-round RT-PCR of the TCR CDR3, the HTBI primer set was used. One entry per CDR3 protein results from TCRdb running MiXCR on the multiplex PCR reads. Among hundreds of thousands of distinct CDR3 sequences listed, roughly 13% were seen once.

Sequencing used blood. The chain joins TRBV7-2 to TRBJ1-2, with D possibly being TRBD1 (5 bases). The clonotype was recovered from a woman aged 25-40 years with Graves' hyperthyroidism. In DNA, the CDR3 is TGTGCCAGCAGCTTTGGGCTCGTCAGGGCGAATGGCGGCTACACCTTC. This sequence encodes CASSFGLVRANGGYTF.